This TCR beta chain was captured by sequencing in a study of CD8+ T cells in alopecia areata. Study-level results: Clarity of TCR sharing across patients fell short of that in mice, possibly HLA-related.

RNA extraction was followed by reverse transcription into cDNA, which acted as the sequencing template. TCRdb keeps only in-frame clones here, not all; method: immunoSEQ multiplex PCR. This table has some 7,100 clones, 64% appearing once. A note on this clone: The antigen is unknown.

The treatment: oral pan-JAK inhibitor, 5-10 mg twice daily. Alopecia areata patients had lesional scalp punch biopsies and peripheral blood taken from them. V was cut by 0 bases and J by 2 bases, with 7 bases left in between. From germline, CDR1 is SEHNR and CDR2 FQNEAQ (reference sequence). This CDR3 region has 15 residues. This TCR came from a human donor with alopecia areata. The rearrangement joins TRBV7-9 to TRBJ1-4; TRBD1 is a possible D gene (6 bases). Sequencing was performed on skin, taken at week 4, from a patient treated with tofacitinib. CDR3 DNA: TGTGCCAGCAGCTTAGCAGGGGGGACTAATGAAAAACTGTTTTTT. Its protein product is CASSLAGGTNEKLFF.